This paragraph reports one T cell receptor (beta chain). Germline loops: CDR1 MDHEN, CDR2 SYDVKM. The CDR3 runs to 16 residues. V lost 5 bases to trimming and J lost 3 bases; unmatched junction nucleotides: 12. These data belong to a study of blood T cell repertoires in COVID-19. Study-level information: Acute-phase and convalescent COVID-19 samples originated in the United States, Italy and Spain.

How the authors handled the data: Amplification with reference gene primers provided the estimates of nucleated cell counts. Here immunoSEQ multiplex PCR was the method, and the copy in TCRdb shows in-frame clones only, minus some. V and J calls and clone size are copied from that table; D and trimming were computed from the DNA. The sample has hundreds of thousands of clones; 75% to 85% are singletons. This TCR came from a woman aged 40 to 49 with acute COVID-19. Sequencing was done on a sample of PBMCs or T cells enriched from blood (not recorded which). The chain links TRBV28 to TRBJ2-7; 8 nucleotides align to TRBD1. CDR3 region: CASSPPIRTGFYEQYF. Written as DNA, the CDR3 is TGTGCCAGCAGTCCCCCCATCCGGACAGGGTTCTACGAGCAGTACTTC. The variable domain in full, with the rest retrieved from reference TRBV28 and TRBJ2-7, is DVKVTQSSRYLVKRTGEKVFLECVQDMDHENMFWYRQDPGLGLRLIYFSYDVKMKEKGDIPEGYSVSREKKERFSLILESASTNQTSMYLCASSPPIRTGFYEQYFGPGTRLTVT.